This T cell receptor (beta chain) appears in the sequencing data of a study of OX40 agonist ivuxolimab in advanced cancers. On the study more broadly: Earlier anti-PD-1, anti-PD-L1 or anti-CTLA-4 therapy was permitted; around 40% had received some. Partial responses were observed in three patients, of whom one had hepatocellular carcinoma and two had cutaneous melanoma.

Libraries were prepared by immunoSEQ multiplex PCR; TCRdb keeps only in-frame clonotypes and omits some of them. The table lists tens of thousands of clones, around 88% of them singletons, with under 3% in the top ten. The sample here was CD4+ or CD8+ T cells sorted from blood, taken in a trial of the OX40 agonist ivuxolimab. The source is an adult with an advanced solid tumor such as melanoma, head and neck, liver or kidney cancer.

CDR3 sequence: CASSIRGQQFF. In DNA form, the CDR3 reads TGTGCCAGTAGTATAAGAGGACAGCAGTTCTTC. This chain connects TRBV19 to TRBJ2-1; D call uncertain. From germline, CDR1 is LNHDA and CDR2 SQIVND (reference sequence). The length of the CDR3 is 11 residues. The V end lost 2 bases, the J end lost 11 bases, and 7 bases lay between the germline ends.